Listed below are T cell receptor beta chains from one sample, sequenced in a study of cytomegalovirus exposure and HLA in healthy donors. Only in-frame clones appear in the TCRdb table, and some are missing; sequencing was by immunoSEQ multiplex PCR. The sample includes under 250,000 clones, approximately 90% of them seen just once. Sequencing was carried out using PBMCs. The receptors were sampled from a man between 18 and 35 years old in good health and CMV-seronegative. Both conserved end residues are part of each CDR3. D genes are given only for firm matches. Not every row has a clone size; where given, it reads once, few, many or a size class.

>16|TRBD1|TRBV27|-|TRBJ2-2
CASSIFRQGATGELFF
TGTGCCAGCAGTATCTTTCGACAGGGGGCCACCGGGGAGCTGTTTTTT
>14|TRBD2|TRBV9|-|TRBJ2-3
CASSAGTRADTQYF
TGTGCCAGCAGCGCAGGGACTAGGGCAGATACGCAGTATTTT
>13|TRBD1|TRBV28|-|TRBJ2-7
CASNPQGAYEQYF
TGTGCCAGCAACCCTCAGGGGGCCTACGAGCAGTACTTC
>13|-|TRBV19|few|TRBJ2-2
CASSIVYLGELFF
TGTGCCAGTAGTATAGTCTATCTCGGGGAGCTGTTTTTT
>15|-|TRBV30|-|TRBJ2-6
CAWSGGRSGANVLTF
TGTGCCTGGAGTGGCGGGCGCTCTGGGGCCAACGTCCTGACTTTC
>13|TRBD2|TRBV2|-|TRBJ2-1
CASALAGVWEQFF
TGTGCCAGCGCACTAGCGGGAGTATGGGAGCAGTTCTTC
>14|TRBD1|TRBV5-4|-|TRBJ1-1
CASSYGGGTTEAFF
TGTGCCAGCAGCTATGGAGGGGGCACCACTGAAGCTTTCTTT
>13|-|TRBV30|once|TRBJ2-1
CAWSVFAGNEQFF
TGTGCCTGGAGTGTATTTGCGGGCAATGAGCAGTTCTTC
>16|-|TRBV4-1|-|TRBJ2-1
CASSQPTETGGNEQFF
TGCGCCAGCAGCCAACCGACGGAGACAGGTGGTAATGAGCAGTTCTTC
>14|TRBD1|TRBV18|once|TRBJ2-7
CASSPTGDSYEQYF
TGTGCCAGCTCACCGACAGGGGACTCCTACGAGCAGTACTTC
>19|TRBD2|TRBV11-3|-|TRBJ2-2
CASSGTGTSSLRNTGELFF
TGTGCCAGCAGCGGAACCGGGACTAGTAGTCTCCGCAACACCGGGGAGCTGTTTTTT
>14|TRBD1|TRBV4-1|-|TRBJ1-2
CASTPPGQGTGYTF
TGCGCCAGCACCCCCCCGGGACAGGGGACGGGCTACACCTTC
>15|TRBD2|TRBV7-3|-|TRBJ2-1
CASSLGREGFNEQFF
TGTGCCAGCAGCTTAGGGCGGGAGGGCTTCAATGAGCAGTTCTTC
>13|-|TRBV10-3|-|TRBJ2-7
CATTGLDSYEQYF
TGTGCCACGACAGGTCTGGACTCCTACGAGCAGTACTTC
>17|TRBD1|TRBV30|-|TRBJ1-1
CAWSPIRDRAQNTEAFF
TGTGCCTGGAGTCCAATCCGGGACAGGGCACAGAACACTGAAGCTTTCTTT
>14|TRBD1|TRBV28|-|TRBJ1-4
CASRPGQVVEKLFF
TGTGCCAGCAGACCAGGACAGGTGGTGGAAAAACTGTTTTTT
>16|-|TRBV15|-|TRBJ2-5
CATSRGQTSGEETQYF
TGTGCCACCAGCAGGGGCCAGACCTCCGGGGAAGAGACCCAGTACTTC
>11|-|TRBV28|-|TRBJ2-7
CASSLLHEQYF
TGTGCCAGCAGTCTCCTACACGAGCAGTACTTC
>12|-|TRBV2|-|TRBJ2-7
CASSVRGREQYF
TGTGCCAGCAGTGTTCGGGGAAGGGAGCAGTACTTC
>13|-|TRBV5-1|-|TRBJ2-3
CASSLGGKDTQYF
TGCGCCAGCAGCTTGGGCGGGAAAGATACGCAGTATTTT
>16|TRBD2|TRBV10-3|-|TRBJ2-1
CAISESGTSGSYEQFF
TGTGCCATCAGTGAGTCAGGGACTAGCGGGTCATATGAGCAGTTCTTC
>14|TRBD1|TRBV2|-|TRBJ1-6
CASSVGDRYSPLHF
TGTGCCAGCAGTGTAGGGGACAGATATTCACCCCTCCACTTT
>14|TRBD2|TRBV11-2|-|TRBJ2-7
CASSPTSESYEQYF
TGTGCCAGCAGCCCCACTAGCGAATCCTACGAGCAGTACTTC
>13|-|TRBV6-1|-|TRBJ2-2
CAGRLVRTGELFF
TGTGCCGGGCGTCTTGTCCGCACCGGGGAGCTGTTTTTT
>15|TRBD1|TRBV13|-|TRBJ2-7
CASSPPGQGPYEQYF
TGTGCCAGCAGCCCCCCGGGACAGGGGCCCTACGAGCAGTACTTC
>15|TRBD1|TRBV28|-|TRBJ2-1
CASRPGQGGYNEQFF
TGTGCCAGCAGACCGGGACAGGGGGGGTACAATGAGCAGTTCTTC
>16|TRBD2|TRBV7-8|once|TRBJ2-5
CASSLETSQDQETQYF
TGTGCCAGCAGCTTAGAGACTAGCCAGGACCAAGAGACCCAGTACTTC
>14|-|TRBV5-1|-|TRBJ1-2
CASSPMDTNYGYTF
TGCGCCAGCAGCCCTATGGACACTAACTATGGCTACACCTTC
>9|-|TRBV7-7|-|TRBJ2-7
CASSPGQYF
TGTGCTAGCAGTCCCGGGCAGTACTTC
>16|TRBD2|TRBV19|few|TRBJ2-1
CASSSFSGSVGNEQFF
TGTGCCAGTAGTAGTTTCAGCGGGAGTGTGGGCAATGAGCAGTTCTTC
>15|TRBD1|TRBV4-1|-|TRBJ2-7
CASSQTMAGGDEQYF
TGCGCCAGCAGCCAAACTATGGCAGGGGGCGACGAGCAGTACTTC
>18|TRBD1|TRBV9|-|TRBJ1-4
CASSVAGTGGIANEKLFF
TGTGCCAGCAGCGTAGCAGGGACAGGGGGCATAGCTAATGAAAAACTGTTTTTT
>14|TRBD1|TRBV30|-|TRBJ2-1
CAWTPGQGQSEQFF
TGTGCCTGGACCCCGGGACAGGGGCAATCAGAGCAGTTCTTC
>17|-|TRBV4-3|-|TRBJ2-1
CASSQQWAGWGYNEQFF
TGCGCCAGCAGCCAACAGTGGGCGGGGTGGGGCTACAATGAGCAGTTCTTC
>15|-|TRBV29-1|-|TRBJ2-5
CSVEKADETQETQYF
TGCAGCGTTGAGAAAGCGGACGAGACCCAAGAGACCCAGTACTTC
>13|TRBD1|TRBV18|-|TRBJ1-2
CASSPDRGQGYTF
TGTGCCAGCTCTCCGGACAGGGGTCAAGGCTACACCTTC
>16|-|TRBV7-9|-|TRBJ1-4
CASSPRGMSGAEKLFF
TGTGCCAGCAGCCCCAGGGGTATGTCAGGGGCCGAAAAACTGTTTTTT
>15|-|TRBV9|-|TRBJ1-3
CASSVSAGESWSIYF
TGTGCCAGCAGCGTATCGGCAGGGGAAAGCTGGTCCATATATTTT
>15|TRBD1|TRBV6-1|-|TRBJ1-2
CASSSRDRGGYGYTF
TGTGCCAGCAGTTCCCGGGACAGGGGCGGCTATGGCTACACCTTC
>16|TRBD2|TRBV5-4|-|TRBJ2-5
CASSSQIAGPQETQYF
TGTGCCAGCAGCTCTCAGATAGCGGGACCACAAGAGACCCAGTACTTC
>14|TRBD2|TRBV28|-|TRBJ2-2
CASSPRTSGGELFF
TGTGCCAGCAGTCCCCGGACTAGCGGGGGGGAGCTGTTTTTT
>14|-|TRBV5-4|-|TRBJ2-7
CASSFRLSPYEQYF
TGTGCCAGCAGCTTTAGACTATCCCCCTACGAGCAGTACTTC
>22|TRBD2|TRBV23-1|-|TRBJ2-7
CASSFGPSGLAGGNLSSYEQYF
TGCGCCAGCAGCTTCGGGCCCTCCGGGCTAGCGGGAGGCAATTTAAGCTCCTACGAGCAGTACTTC
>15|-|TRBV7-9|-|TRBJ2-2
CASSPSSYDTGELFF
TGTGCCAGCAGCCCGTCGAGTTACGACACCGGGGAGCTGTTTTTT
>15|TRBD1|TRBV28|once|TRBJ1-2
CASTDSGQGFYGYTF
TGTGCCAGCACCGACAGCGGACAGGGGTTCTATGGCTACACCTTC
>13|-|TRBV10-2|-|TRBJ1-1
CASSGTANTEAFF
TGCGCCAGCAGTGGGACAGCGAACACTGAAGCTTTCTTT
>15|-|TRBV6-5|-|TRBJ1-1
CASSYSIRADTEAFF
TGTGCCAGCAGTTACTCGATCAGGGCGGACACTGAAGCTTTCTTT
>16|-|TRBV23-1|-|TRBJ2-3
CASSQSRGARKDTQYF
TGCGCCAGCAGTCAATCACGGGGGGCGCGGAAAGATACGCAGTATTTT
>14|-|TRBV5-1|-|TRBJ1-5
CASSLTGIGQPQHF
TGCGCCAGCAGCTTGACAGGGATCGGTCAGCCCCAGCATTTT
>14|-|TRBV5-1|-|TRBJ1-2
CASSLPNTESGYTF
TGCGCCAGCAGCCTCCCGAATACAGAAAGTGGCTACACCTTC
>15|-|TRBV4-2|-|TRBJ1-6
CASSQDSKEQSPLHF
TGTGCCAGCAGCCAAGACTCGAAGGAACAGTCACCCCTCCACTTT
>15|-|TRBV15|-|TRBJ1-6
CATSRGSGENSPLHF
TGTGCCACCAGCAGAGGGTCGGGGGAAAATTCACCCCTCCACTTT
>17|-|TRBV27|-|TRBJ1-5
CASSPLLTEYSNQPQHF
TGTGCCAGCAGTCCGCTATTGACAGAGTATAGCAATCAGCCCCAGCATTTT
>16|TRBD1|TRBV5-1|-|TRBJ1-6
CASSLGTGGYNSPLHF
TGCGCCAGCAGCTTGGGAACAGGGGGATATAATTCACCCCTCCACTTT
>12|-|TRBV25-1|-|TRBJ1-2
CASRPQGSGYTF
TGTGCCAGCAGGCCCCAGGGGAGTGGCTACACCTTC